This TCR beta chain came from a study of beta chain features in type 1 diabetes listed by TCRdb under 2018. For the wider study: No differences in mean age, gender distribution, total cell number or subset yield were found between patients and healthy donors. A total of about 100,000,000 sorted cells were examined across all samples, and RNA yield correlated strongly with the number of cells per subset. In the study, recently diagnosed type 1 diabetes patients and matched healthy donors were compared on the TCRB repertoires of their sorted circulating CD4+ T cell subsets. Whereas all 28 donors provided naive and central memory subsets, regulatory and stem cell-like memory subsets were isolated from just 8 patients and about eight healthy donors.

The investigation overall reported the following: Because small numbers of individuals were included in the HLA sub-analyses, any influence of HLA type on TCRB rearrangement was left unresolved. In all four CD4+ subsets, TCRB CDR3 length was moderately but significantly shorter in type 1 diabetes patients. Naive, central memory and regulatory TCRB repertoires appeared to be more alike among patients than among healthy donors. Sequencing cDNA rather than genomic DNA could over-represent highly expressing activated cells, although activation and CD3 levels did not differ between groups. Patients with type 1 diabetes made fewer insertions and deleted more nucleotides at VDJ recombination sites, implying thymic rearrangement abnormalities. Shorter templates might be favored by PCR, yet because patient and control samples were amplified and corrected together, any such skew would affect both groups equally.

The entire isolated RNA was reverse transcribed using the High Capacity cDNA Reverse Transcription Kit, and thus expressed TCRB transcripts were sequenced. Naive, central memory and regulatory T cell samples underwent deep immunoSEQ sequencing, averaging about 3.57 million total reads per sample. Sorted cells were lysed in RLT buffer, and RNA was extracted using DNase-treated RNeasy Micro or Mini kits according to cell number. To prevent cross-contamination, each cell subset was processed individually, whereas patient and healthy donor samples were processed jointly. Using the immunoSEQ multiplex PCR, TCRB sequences were amplified from cDNA into 87-bp fragments spanning the CDR3 region. Amplicons were sequenced on the Illumina HiSeq platform. On the authors' methods: PCR bias was corrected computationally using synthetic template baselines, and reads within Hamming distance 2 were collapsed, with unmergeable singletons discarded. By aligning reads against IMGT, V, D and J genes, CDR3 length, and insertions or deletions at six rearrangement sites were assigned. Within each subset, clonotype counts were normalized to sorted cell number, after which true diversity and Gini coefficients were computed with the tcR R package. The overlap coefficient, calculated on TCRB nucleotide sequences, was used to measure repertoire sharing. Out-of-frame TCRB sequences from naive cells were analyzed to stand in for the pre-selection repertoire. TCRdb carries this immuneACCESS record with in-frame sequences only. Its versions omit some clonotypes, under half of them owing to an unresolved V gene in the studies checked, with the rest unexplained. That table furnishes V, J and clone size, whereas the DNA furnished D and trimming. The sample yields 900,000 or so clones; 17% were counted once. 0.023% of the sample belongs to the ten largest clones.

A single peripheral blood draw of about 120 mL on average was collected from each donor into heparinised tubes. A BD FACSAria II was used to sort naive, central memory, regulatory and stem cell-like memory CD4+ T cells with a panel that included CD45RO, CCR7, CD25, CD127, CD95 and CD27. All sorted populations exceeded 95% purity. Right away, PBMCs were isolated by Lymphoprep density gradient centrifugation and were stained directly, with no culture step. So that batch effects would be minimized, each experiment stained and sorted samples in pairs, pairing one healthy donor with one patient. This clone was counted a few times. The antigen it recognizes is unknown. No base quality information exists; no much larger clone differs at one position. After removal of 4 bases from V and 4 bases from J, the junction retains 7 bases not matched to a gene. The CDR3 covers 14 residues, taking in both the cysteine and the phenylalanine. Only the CDR3 region is kept as DNA, spanning 42 bases read in frame from base 1. The CDR1 and CDR2 encoded by the germline V gene are SGHAT and FQNNGV.

Sequenced sample: naive CD4+ T cells from blood. The cell subset or site label here, explained by the study, means: true naive CD4+ T cells. The TCR originated in a young woman in good health. Rearrangement joined TRBV11-2 to TRBJ2-7, with 7 middle bases fitting TRBD1. The DNA sequence is TGTGCCAGCAGCTACCCGGGACAGACTTACGAGCAGTACTTC. Its protein reads: CASSYPGQTYEQYF.